What follows is one T cell receptor beta chain and its context. The germline CDR1 and CDR2 sequences are SEHNR and FQNEAQ (reference sequence). Trimming removed 5 bases from V and 0 bases from J, with 13 bases in between. The CDR3 is 15 residues long. The data were obtained in a study of response to subunit inactivated influenza vaccine. TCRdb re-derived calls from the RT-PCR reads in MiXCR, one entry per CDR3 protein. Of about 150,000 distinct CDR3 sequences in the sample, roughly a tenth were seen once. Sequences were derived from CD8+ T cells sorted from PBMCs, sampled roughly 24 months after vaccination. J is TRBJ2-5 and V is TRBV7-9; D is perhaps TRBD1 or TRBD2 (5 bases each). This TCR was recovered from a man between 50 and 75 years old who received an inactivated influenza vaccine. The DNA for the CDR3 is TGTGCCAGCAGCCGAGGGACCGACAACCAAGAGACCCAGTACTTC. It is translated as CASSRGTDNQETQYF.